These 25 T cell receptor beta chains were sequenced from one sample in a study of spatial heterogeneity in lung cancer. Regarding time point: blood at routine non-recurrence follow-up after resection. TCRdb used MiXCR to reprocess the 5' RACE reads, holding one entry per CDR3 protein. This table has around 40,000 distinct CDR3 sequences, 6% to 9.5% appearing once. Sequencing was performed on PBMCs, taken at follow-up. All receptors derive from a male donor with early-stage non-small cell lung cancer.

This clonotype came up many times. This rearrangement joins TRBV27 to TRBJ1-1; D ambiguous. The V end lost 2 bases, the J end lost 2 bases, and 6 bases lay between the germline ends. This CDR3 region has 13 residues. In germline, CDR1 is MNHEY, CDR2 SMNVEV (reference sequence). The CDR3 protein is CASSLTTNTEAFF. The CDR3 DNA sequence: TGTGCCAGCAGTTTAACAACAAACACTGAAGCTTTCTTT.

This clonotype was seen at least ten times. The V call is TRBV20-1, the J call TRBJ1-1; no firm D call. From germline, CDR1 is DFQATT and CDR2 SNEGSKA (reference sequence). CDR3 length equals 10 residues. V dropped 5 bases and J dropped 3 bases, with 4 bases sitting between them. The CDR3 spells CSASHTEAFF. CDR3 bases: TGCAGTGCTTCCCACACTGAAGCTTTCTTT.

There are a few counts of this clonotype. V is TRBV20-1 and J is TRBJ2-3; D is unclear. The CDR3 runs to 13 residues. V was pared by 5 bases and J by 1 base, with 10 bases between. The germline CDR1 and CDR2 sequences are DFQATT and SNEGSKA (reference sequence). The chain's CDR3 is CSAGPDGTDTQYF. DNA of the CDR3: TGCAGTGCTGGACCGGACGGCACAGATACGCAGTATTTT.

The chain employs TRBV6-5 and TRBJ2-3, with 7 positions matching TRBD1. The CDR3 covers 15 residues. V gave up 2 bases and J gave up 0 bases; unmatched junction bases: 2. Germline CDR1 reads MNHEY; CDR2 reads SVGAGI. DNA of the CDR3: TGTGCCAGCAGTTACCGGGACAGTAGCACAGATACGCAGTATTTT. Its translation: CASSYRDSSTDTQYF.

This clonotype came up many times. V gene TRBV20-1 combines with J gene TRBJ1-1; D unclear. The CDR3 length is 12 residues. Trimming took 4 bases from V and 3 from J, leaving 9 bases between them. The germline V gene encodes CDR1 DFQATT and CDR2 SNEGSKA (reference sequence). CDR3 nucleotide sequence: TGCAGTGCTAAGGACGGGTACACTGAAGCTTTCTTT. As protein: CSAKDGYTEAFF.

In its sample, this clonotype was seen many times. The rearrangement uses TRBV6-5 and TRBJ1-1, with TRBD1 matching 9 bases. Germline CDR1 MNHEY, CDR2 SVGAGI. The CDR3 sequence is 14 residues long. Trimming removed 4 bases from V and 5 bases from J; junction bases left unmatched: 5. CDR3 bases: TGTGCCAGCAGTTTGACAGGGGGATGGACTGAAGCTTTCTTT. Protein product: CASSLTGGWTEAFF.

The rearrangement joins TRBV29-1 to TRBJ1-2; D is unclear. CDR1 is SQVTM and CDR2 is ANQGSEA in the germline V gene. This CDR3 has 13 residues. V dropped 0 bases and J dropped 4 bases, with 9 bases sitting between them. CDR3 protein: CSVEDEQFYGYTF. The CDR3 region has the DNA TGCAGCGTTGAAGACGAACAGTTCTATGGCTACACCTTC. Full variable domain (rest looked up from reference TRBV29-1 and TRBJ1-2): SAVISQKPSRDICQRGTSLTIQCQVDSQVTMMFWYRQQPGQSLTLIATANQGSEATYESGFVIDKFPISRPNLTFSTLTVSNMSPEDSSIYLCSVEDEQFYGYTFGSGTRLTVV.

This clonotype was observed many times. The chain joins TRBV20-1 to TRBJ2-2, with 8 bases identical to TRBD2. The CDR3 has 15 amino acids. Trimming removed 6 bases from V and 3 bases from J; junction bases left unmatched: 9. Germline V lookup: CDR1 DFQATT, CDR2 SNEGSKA (reference sequence). CDR3 loop: CSAPGGGIDTGELFF. The CDR3 nucleotides read TGCAGTGCCCCGGGCGGGGGGATCGACACCGGGGAGCTGTTTTTT.

This clonotype was observed many times. The gene calls are TRBV6-1 and TRBJ1-5; D may be TRBD1 (5 bases). Deletions cut 7 bases from V and 0 bases from J, with 16 bases between. The CDR3 spans 16 residues. Germline V gene data show CDR1 as MNHNS and CDR2 as SASEGT. DNA for the CDR3: TGTGCCAGCAAGGAAGATGGGGGATATAGCAATCAGCCCCAGCATTTT. It is translated as CASKEDGGYSNQPQHF.

This clonotype was detected ten times or more. This chain connects TRBV10-3 to TRBJ2-2, with 9 bases lining up with TRBD1. This CDR3 has 14 amino acids. Germline trimming cut 6 bases from V and 5 bases from J; bases unmatched to any gene: 4. Germline values: CDR1 ENHRY, CDR2 SYGVKD. In DNA form, the CDR3 reads TGTGCCATCAGGGACAGGGGAACGACCGGGGAGCTGTTTTTT. Protein: CAIRDRGTTGELFF.

This clonotype was seen many times. J is TRBJ1-6 and V is TRBV6-2 or TRBV6-3; D might be TRBD1 (6 bases). The germline V and J ends were trimmed by 8 bases and 11 bases, with 13 bases remaining between them. The CDR3 covers 12 residues. Germline assignment: CDR1 MNHEY and CDR2 SVGEGT. This chain's CDR3 is CASGPTGPPLHF. The CDR3 DNA reads TGTGCCAGCGGCCCAACAGGGCCACCCCTCCACTTT.

The sample holds many counts of this clonotype. The chain recombines TRBV27 with TRBJ2-3, with TRBD2 as a possible D gene (5 bases). Between the trimmed V and J ends, which lost 4 bases and 2 bases, there was a span of 10 bases. Germline V gene data show CDR1 as MNHEY and CDR2 as SMNVEV (reference sequence). The CDR3 totals 14 residues. DNA for the CDR3: TGTGCCAGCAGTTCCCGACTACTCACAGATACGCAGTATTTT. This encodes CASSSRLLTDTQYF.

This clonotype was recorded at least ten times. The CDR3 protein is CASGPTWDRANYGYTF. The CDR3 nucleotides are TGTGCTAGTGGCCCGACTTGGGACAGGGCTAACTATGGCTACACCTTC. The V and J genes are TRBV12-5 and TRBJ1-2; 9 bases agree with TRBD1. V was clipped by 6 bases and J by 0 bases; unmatched bases: 8. CDR3 length: 16 amino acids. Germline CDR1 is LGHNT and CDR2 is FRNRAP.

In its sample, this clonotype was seen many times. The gene calls are TRBV20-1 and TRBJ1-4, with unresolved D. The CDR3 has 15 amino acids. Germline CDR1 is DFQATT and CDR2 is SNEGSKA (reference sequence). The V end lost 0 bases, the J end lost 0 bases, and 8 bases lay between the germline ends. The CDR3 sequence: CSARDRRATNEKLFF. DNA of the CDR3: TGCAGTGCTAGAGATCGCCGGGCAACTAATGAAAAACTGTTTTTT.

This clonotype has a count of ten or more. The chain employs TRBV20-1 and TRBJ2-5, with D possibly being TRBD1 (5 bases). The germline V gene encodes CDR1 DFQATT and CDR2 SNEGSKA (reference sequence). V dropped 6 bases and J dropped 2 bases, with 13 bases sitting between them. The CDR3 contains 13 residues. The CDR3 nucleotides read TGCAGTGCCAGGGTAAACTTTCAAGAGACCCAGTACTTC. It is translated as CSARVNFQETQYF.

This clonotype was counted many times. The gene calls are TRBV6-6 and TRBJ2-4; either TRBD1 or TRBD2 may supply D (5 bases each). V lost 4 bases and J lost 1, with 17 bases in between. In germline, CDR1 is MNHNY, CDR2 SVGAGI (reference sequence). The CDR3 consists of 17 residues. CDR3 residues: CASSSGTGTMAKNIQYF. The DNA of the CDR3 is TGTGCCAGCAGTTCCGGGACCGGGACCATGGCCAAAAACATTCAGTACTTC.

This clonotype was counted ten times or more. The CDR3 is CASSLPGLANVLTF. In DNA form, the CDR3 reads TGTGCCAGCAGTTTACCAGGCTTGGCCAACGTCCTGACTTTC. The rearrangement uses TRBV27 and TRBJ2-6; D remains ambiguous. The V end lost 2 bases, the J end lost 6 bases, and 8 bases lay between the germline ends. The germline V gene encodes CDR1 MNHEY and CDR2 SMNVEV (reference sequence). The CDR3 spans 14 residues.

This clonotype came up many times. The gene calls are TRBV2 and TRBJ1-2, with TRBD1 matching 7 bases. The CDR3 is 16 residues long. The junction had 18 bases not matched to a gene; V was cut back by 6 bases and J by 8 bases. Germline CDR1 and CDR2: SNHLY and FYNNEI. The CDR3 DNA sequence: TGTGCCAGCAGCGGGCCCTACGACGAGGGGGCAGGGGGCTACACCTTC. The encoded protein is CASSGPYDEGAGGYTF.

This clonotype has only a few counts. This may be a read error, as it is one base from a much larger clone. The conserved phenylalanine or tryptophan normally closing the CDR3 is absent here, so this likely arose from a read error. This chain joins TRBV7-2 and TRBJ2-3; D remains ambiguous. The CDR3 length is 13 residues. Trimming left V 4 bases short and J 2 bases short, with 7 bases between. The V gene's germline CDR1 is SGHTA and CDR2 FQGNSA. CDR3 DNA: TGTGCCAGCAGCTCGAGCTACACAGATACGCAGTATTAT. This gives the protein CASSSSYTDTQYY.

This clonotype came up many times. CDR3 in DNA: TGTGCCAGCAGCTACGGGACAGGGCGACAAGAGACCCAGTACTTC. It encodes CASSYGTGRQETQYF. The chain links TRBV11-1 to TRBJ2-5; TRBD1 agrees at 9 bases. The CDR3 loop spans 15 amino acids. CDR1 and CDR2 (germline): SGHAT, FQDESV (reference sequence). Trimming took 4 bases from V and 2 from J; bases not matched to a gene: 5.

This clonotype was counted many times. The chain combines TRBV29-1 with TRBJ1-4; TRBD1 aligns across 12 bases. J was trimmed by 7 bases and V by 6 bases; bases with no gene match: 3. This CDR3 has 13 residues. From germline, CDR1 is SQVTM and CDR2 ANQGSEA. The CDR3 bases are TGCAGCGTGGGACAGGGGGCTGGTGAAAAACTGTTTTTT. Amino acids: CSVGQGAGEKLFF.

This clonotype was observed many times. The chain carries TRBV12-3 or TRBV12-4 and TRBJ1-3, with D hard to call. V was trimmed by 2 bases and J by 1 base, leaving 6 bases between them. CDR3 length: 14 residues. As DNA, the CDR3 is TGTGCCAGCAGTTTAACGGGGTCTGGAAACACCATATATTTT. Translated, it gives CASSLTGSGNTIYF.

This clonotype was detected many times. The chain combines TRBV5-1 with TRBJ1-5; no firm D call. Trimming took off 0 bases at V and 4 bases at J, with 14 bases between the two ends. Germline V gene sequence: CDR1 SGHRS, CDR2 YFSETQ. The length of the CDR3 is 16 residues. The CDR3 loop reads CASSLDVMGPNQPQHF. As DNA, the CDR3 is TGCGCCAGCAGCTTGGATGTAATGGGTCCAAATCAGCCCCAGCATTTT.

This clonotype was detected many times. The rearrangement joins TRBV11-2 to TRBJ1-1; D possibly corresponds to TRBD1 (5 bases). V was clipped by 5 bases and J by 5 bases, with 18 bases between them. Germline CDR1 SGHAT, CDR2 FQNNGV. This CDR3 contains 15 residues. CDR3 sequence: CASSPPGDWKTEAFF. In nucleotides, the CDR3 is TGTGCCAGCAGCCCACCGGGGGATTGGAAAACTGAAGCTTTCTTT.

V gene TRBV5-1 combines with J gene TRBJ2-1; 9 bases agree with TRBD2. The germline CDR1 and CDR2 sequences are SGHRS and YFSETQ. The CDR3 is made up of 19 amino acids. V lost 0 bases to trimming and J lost 2 bases; unmatched junction nucleotides: 12. In DNA, the CDR3 is TGCGCCAGCAGCTTGGGTTCCCTCAGCGGGGGGATGGCCTACAATGAGCAGTTCTTC. Its translation: CASSLGSLSGGMAYNEQFF.